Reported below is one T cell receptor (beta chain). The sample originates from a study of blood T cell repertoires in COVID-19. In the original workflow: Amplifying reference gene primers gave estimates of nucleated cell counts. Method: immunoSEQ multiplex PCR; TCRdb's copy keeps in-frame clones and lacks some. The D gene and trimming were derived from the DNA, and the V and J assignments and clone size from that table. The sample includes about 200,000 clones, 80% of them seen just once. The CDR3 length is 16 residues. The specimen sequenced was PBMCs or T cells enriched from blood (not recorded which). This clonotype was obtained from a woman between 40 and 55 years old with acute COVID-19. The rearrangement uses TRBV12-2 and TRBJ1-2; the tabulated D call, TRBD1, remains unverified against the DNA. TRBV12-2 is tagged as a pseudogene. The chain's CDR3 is CASEDQGARGVFGYTF. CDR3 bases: TGTGCAAGTGAGGACCAGGGCGCCAGGGGGGTATTTGGCTACACCTTC.